Listed below are T cell receptor beta chains from one sample, sequenced in a study of cytomegalovirus exposure and HLA in healthy donors. Assay: immunoSEQ multiplex PCR; the TCRdb copy retains only in-frame clones and omits some. The profile shows roughly 150,000 clones, roughly 80% of them singletons. Sequencing was done on a sample of PBMCs. The receptors here all came from a man aged 50-60 years in good health and CMV-seropositive. CDR3s include the opening cysteine and the closing phenylalanine or tryptophan. The D gene is left open where the match is weak. Not all rows give a size; the values are once, few, many and, for expanded clones, a class.

v_gene	j_gene	d_gene	abundance	CDR3aa	CDR3nt
TRBV11-3	TRBJ2-1	TRBD2	-	CASSLRGGGRDLGEQFF	TGTGCCAGCAGCCTCCGAGGTGGCGGGAGAGATTTAGGTGAGCAGTTCTTC
TRBV30	TRBJ2-7	TRBD2	-	CAWSGTSGGSYEQYF	TGTGCCTGGAGTGGTACTAGCGGGGGCTCCTACGAGCAGTACTTC
TRBV28	TRBJ1-1	-	-	CASTLGGWNTEAFF	TGTGCCAGCACCTTGGGGGGGTGGAACACTGAAGCTTTCTTT
TRBV4-3	TRBJ2-3	TRBD2	-	CASSQLSSGSLTDTQYF	TGCGCCAGCAGCCAACTGTCTAGCGGGAGTTTGACAGATACGCAGTATTTT
TRBV4-2	TRBJ1-5	TRBD1	-	CASRLDRGSNQPQHF	TGTGCCAGCAGACTAGACAGGGGCTCCAATCAGCCCCAGCATTTT
TRBV6-5	TRBJ2-1	TRBD1	-	CASSSGTGTYEQFF	TGTGCCAGCAGTTCCGGGACAGGGACTTATGAGCAGTTCTTC
TRBV28	TRBJ1-2	-	once	CASSLAGYGYTF	TGTGCCAGCAGTCTGGCAGGCTATGGCTACACCTTC
TRBV4-1	TRBJ1-6	-	few	CASSQDQDRKSPLHF	TGCGCCAGCAGCCAAGATCAGGACAGAAAGTCACCCCTCCACTTT
TRBV21-1	TRBJ2-5	-	few	CASSTTAGETQYF	TGTGCCAGCAGCACAACCGCGGGGGAGACCCAGTACTTC
TRBV4-2	TRBJ2-5	TRBD1	-	CASSRRTGVGETQYF	TGTGCCAGCAGCCGTAGAACAGGGGTGGGAGAGACCCAGTACTTC
TRBV5-1	TRBJ1-1	-	-	CASSLIGGHTTEAFF	TGCGCCAGCAGCTTGATTGGGGGACACACCACTGAAGCTTTCTTT
TRBV19	TRBJ2-7	-	-	CASSMKDSTFYEQYF	TGTGCCAGTAGTATGAAGGACAGCACATTCTACGAGCAGTACTTC
TRBV6-5	TRBJ1-3	-	-	CASSQRQGNTIYF	TGTGCCAGCAGCCAACGACAGGGAAACACCATATATTTT
TRBV7-8	TRBJ2-7	TRBD2	-	CASSSEGSLAGGPYEQYF	TGTGCCAGCAGCTCGGAGGGGTCACTAGCGGGGGGCCCCTACGAGCAGTACTTC
TRBV7-2	TRBJ2-1	TRBD2	few	CASSLELAVYNEQFF	TGTGCCAGCAGCTTAGAACTAGCGGTGTACAATGAGCAGTTCTTC
TRBV28	TRBJ2-2	-	-	CASSIWGGARTGELFF	TGTGCCAGCAGTATCTGGGGGGGCGCGAGGACCGGGGAGCTGTTTTTT
TRBV28	TRBJ2-7	-	once	CASSFLARGSEQYF	TGTGCCAGCAGTTTTCTAGCGCGGGGATCCGAGCAGTACTTC
TRBV28	TRBJ1-4	-	-	CASSLFRVEGKLFF	TGTGCCAGCAGTCTGTTCAGGGTGGAAGGAAAACTGTTTTTT
TRBV27	TRBJ1-6	-	once	CASSARGVWSPLHF	TGTGCCAGCAGTGCGCGGGGGGTATGGTCACCCCTCCACTTT
TRBV7-3	TRBJ1-2	TRBD1	-	CASSLGQTGREGYTF	TGTGCCAGCAGCTTAGGCCAGACAGGGAGAGAAGGCTACACCTTC
TRBV30	TRBJ1-5	TRBD1	few	CAWSVKDRGRNQPQHF	TGTGCCTGGAGTGTAAAGGACAGGGGTCGCAATCAGCCCCAGCATTTT
TRBV5-1	TRBJ1-6	TRBD1	once	CASSLFPQGDYNSPLHF	TGCGCCAGCAGCTTGTTTCCCCAGGGGGATTATAATTCACCCCTCCACTTT
TRBV28	TRBJ1-3	-	-	CASRTREAGNTIYF	TGTGCCAGCAGAACCAGGGAGGCTGGAAACACCATATATTTT
TRBV30	TRBJ1-1	TRBD1	few	CAWSGSLMPGQGAFEAFF	TGTGCCTGGAGTGGGAGTCTGATGCCGGGACAGGGAGCCTTTGAAGCTTTCTTT
TRBV5-1	TRBJ1-4	-	-	CASSLRFPRGRDEKLFF	TGCGCCAGCAGCTTGAGGTTCCCACGAGGGAGGGATGAAAAACTGTTTTTT
TRBV2	TRBJ1-1	TRBD1	few	CASRDRGRRNTEAFF	TGTGCCAGCAGGGACAGGGGGCGCAGGAACACTGAAGCTTTCTTT
TRBV7-2	TRBJ1-3	-	-	CASRSDSSGNTIYF	TGTGCCAGCAGATCCGACAGCTCTGGAAACACCATATATTTT
TRBV2	TRBJ1-5	-	-	CASSEGGQRNQPQHF	TGTGCCAGCAGTGAAGGAGGACAGCGGAATCAGCCCCAGCATTTT
TRBV5-6	TRBJ2-1	TRBD2	-	CASASWYLAGVWEQFF	TGTGCCAGCGCCTCTTGGTATCTAGCGGGAGTGTGGGAGCAGTTCTTC
TRBV18	TRBJ1-6	TRBD1	-	CASSPRDRGRRNSPLHF	TGTGCCAGCTCACCAAGGGACAGGGGGCGGAGGAATTCACCCCTCCACTTT
TRBV6-6	TRBJ1-5	-	once	CASSYPREGQPQHF	TGTGCCAGCAGTTACCCACGAGAGGGACAGCCCCAGCATTTT
TRBV9	TRBJ2-1	-	-	CASSVEGHSYNEQFF	TGTGCCAGCAGCGTAGAAGGACACTCCTACAATGAGCAGTTCTTC
TRBV2	TRBJ2-1	TRBD2	-	CASSAERGHNEQFF	TGTGCCAGCAGTGCGGAGCGGGGCCACAATGAGCAGTTCTTC
TRBV2	TRBJ2-7	TRBD1	few	CASKGQPLSYEQYF	TGTGCCAGCAAGGGACAGCCGTTATCCTACGAGCAGTACTTC
TRBV6-5	TRBJ2-7	TRBD2	-	CASSYSGLAGAYEQYF	TGTGCCAGCAGTTATTCGGGGCTAGCGGGGGCCTACGAGCAGTACTTC
TRBV19	TRBJ1-2	TRBD1	-	CASSMGTGVLGYTF	TGTGCCAGTAGTATGGGGACAGGGGTTTTGGGCTACACCTTC
TRBV28	TRBJ2-7	-	-	CASSYPAYEQYF	TGTGCCAGTAGTTATCCCGCCTACGAGCAGTACTTC
TRBV5-4	TRBJ2-3	-	-	CASSLGANTDTQYF	TGTGCCAGCAGCTTGGGCGCCAACACAGATACGCAGTATTTT
TRBV28	TRBJ2-7	TRBD2	-	CASSLTAGTSGSYEQYF	TGTGCCAGCAGTCTCACCGCCGGGACTAGCGGGAGTTACGAGCAGTACTTC
TRBV27	TRBJ2-7	-	-	CASSLTGEGEQYF	TGTGCCAGCAGTTTGACAGGGGAGGGCGAGCAGTACTTC
TRBV7-9	TRBJ2-1	TRBD1	-	CASSWDRGHYNEQFF	TGTGCCAGCAGCTGGGACAGGGGGCACTACAATGAGCAGTTCTTC
TRBV27	TRBJ2-2	TRBD1	-	CASNVGQGSVRNTGELFF	TGTGCCAGCAATGTGGGACAGGGGTCAGTCAGAAACACCGGGGAGCTGTTTTTT